These T cell receptor beta chains were read from a single sample in a study of T-cell memory formation after mild COVID-19. Each CDR3 protein gets one entry after TCRdb re-called the 5' RACE reads with MiXCR. The table has about 350,000 distinct CDR3 sequences, roughly an eighth seen once. The material sequenced was PBMCs or a T cell subset sorted from them (not recorded which). These receptors all come from a man aged 18 to 35 who had mild COVID-19 (a few samples of this study predate the infection). Cell type and time point are not known. Both conserved end residues are part of each CDR3. The D gene is left open where the match is weak. Only part of the rows carry a size: once, few, many, or a class if the clone is expanded.

TRBJ2-7,TRBD2,TRBV5-1,14,NA,TGCGCCAGCAGCTTGGTAGCGGGGGGTTCCGAGCAGTACTTC,CASSLVAGGSEQYF
TRBJ2-2,TRBD2,TRBV9,18,NA,TGTGCCAGCAGCGTTCGAACTGCGGGGGGGCCGAACACCGGGGAGCTGTTTTTT,CASSVRTAGGPNTGELFF
TRBJ1-3,NA,TRBV29-1,9,few,TGCCCGACCCGAAACACCATATATTTT,CPTRNTIYF
TRBJ2-5,NA,TRBV4-1,15,NA,TGCGCCAGCAGCCAACCCTTCCAGGAGAAAGAGACCCAGTACTTC,CASSQPFQEKETQYF
TRBJ2-5,TRBD1,TRBV24-1,14,NA,TGTGCCACCAATTATCAGGGGGACCAAGAGACCCAGTACTTC,CATNYQGDQETQYF
TRBJ2-3,TRBD1,TRBV9,16,NA,TGTGCCAGCAGCGTAGGACACAGGGGGCGTGCAGATACGCAGTATTTT,CASSVGHRGRADTQYF
TRBJ1-2,NA,TRBV10-3,14,few,TGTGCCATCAGTGAGGGGGGGCGCAGGTATTGCTACACCTTC,CAISEGGRRYCYTF
TRBJ1-1,NA,TRBV18,15,NA,TGTGCCAGCTCAGGTCAAGGGACTAGGAACACTGAAGCTTTCTTT,CASSGQGTRNTEAFF
TRBJ2-1,NA,TRBV20-1,13,few,TGCAGTGCTTTTCGACCCGGGTACAATGAGCAGTTCTTC,CSAFRPGYNEQFF
TRBJ2-4,TRBD1,TRBV3-1,15,NA,TGTGCCAGCAGCCAAGGAGGACAGGGCGGAAACATTCAGTACTTC,CASSQGGQGGNIQYF
TRBJ2-3,TRBD2,TRBV7-2,15,NA,TGTGCCAGCAGCTGGGGCGGGGGGCGGCGTGCTACGCAGTATTTT,CASSWGGGRRATQYF
TRBJ2-3,NA,TRBV5-1,14,NA,TGCGCCAGCAGCTTGGTCAGGGCCCAGGATACGCAGTATTTT,CASSLVRAQDTQYF
TRBJ1-1,TRBD1,TRBV4-3,15,NA,TGCGCCAGCAGCCCTCAGATCACAGGGGGATCCGAAGCTTTCTTT,CASSPQITGGSEAFF
TRBJ2-2,NA,TRBV29-1,12,NA,TGCAGCGTTGTGAGGGTCGGCGGGGAGCTGTTTTTT,CSVVRVGGELFF
TRBJ2-3,NA,TRBV5-1,16,NA,TGCGCCAGCAGCTTGGTTCGGGGGCATGTCACAGATACGCAGTATTTT,CASSLVRGHVTDTQYF
TRBJ2-2,TRBD1,TRBV7-9,16,few,TGTGCCAGCAGCTGGGACCCGACAGGGGGGACCGGGGAGCTGTTTTTT,CASSWDPTGGTGELFF
TRBJ2-3,NA,TRBV5-4,15,NA,TGTGCCAGCAGCTTGCGCGTGGGGAGCACAGATACGCAGTATTTT,CASSLRVGSTDTQYF
TRBJ1-2,NA,TRBV7-9,12,NA,TGTGCCAGCGGGACTGGCAACTATGGCTACACCTTC,CASGTGNYGYTF
TRBJ1-6,NA,TRBV6-6,17,NA,TGTGCCAGCAGTTACTCGGGCCGGAACCGGTATAATTCACCCCTCCACTTT,CASSYSGRNRYNSPLHF
TRBJ1-2,NA,TRBV6-5,15,NA,TGTGCCAGCGGGACGGCCGGCGGGTTGGGAAATGGCTACACCTTC,CASGTAGGLGNGYTF
TRBJ1-1,NA,TRBV4-2,15,NA,TGTGCCAGCAGCCAAGACGGGATGATGAACACTGAAGCTTTCTTT,CASSQDGMMNTEAFF
TRBJ2-5,NA,TRBV5-4,15,many,TGTGCCAGCAGCTTCACAAGCCGCCCCCAAGAGACCCAGTACTTC,CASSFTSRPQETQYF
TRBJ2-1,NA,TRBV2,17,NA,TGTGCCAGCAGCCCATTTTTGGGCCCAACAGCGTACAATGAGCAGTTCTTC,CASSPFLGPTAYNEQFF
TRBJ2-7,NA,TRBV6-5,15,few,TGTGCCAGCAGCTACCGTGGGGGGGCACTTAGCGAGCAGTACTTC,CASSYRGGALSEQYF
TRBJ2-7,NA,TRBV7-9,12,few,TGTGCCAGCAGCGATTTCCCCAAGGAGCAGTACTTC,CASSDFPKEQYF
TRBJ2-3,NA,TRBV6-5,12,few,TGTGCCAGCAGTTACAACCGGGTAACGCAGTATTTT,CASSYNRVTQYF
TRBJ2-3,NA,TRBV20-1,14,few,TGCAGTGCTAGAGAGGCTAGCATCACAGATACGCAGTATTTT,CSAREASITDTQYF
TRBJ2-7,NA,TRBV7-2,16,NA,TGTGCCAGCAGCTTACTCGAGCCTGGGCAGGGGTACGAGCAGTACTTC,CASSLLEPGQGYEQYF
TRBJ1-1,NA,TRBV7-9,16,NA,TGTGCCAGCAGCCCAGTGGACAGCCGGATCGGCACTGAAGCTTTCTTT,CASSPVDSRIGTEAFF
TRBJ1-1,NA,TRBV12-3/TRBV12-4,11,few,TGTGCCAGCACCCTCGACACTGAAGCTTTCTTT,CASTLDTEAFF
TRBJ2-7,NA,TRBV3-1,15,NA,TGTGCCAGCAGCCAAGGGGGGACAAGCTCCTACGAGCAGTACTTC,CASSQGGTSSYEQYF
TRBJ2-7,NA,TRBV10-3,13,NA,TGTGCCATCGGCCCCGGGCTAGGCTGCGAGCAGTACTTC,CAIGPGLGCEQYF
TRBJ1-2,NA,TRBV7-2,12,few,TGTGCCAGCAGCTCCAGGGGTTATGGCTACACCTTC,CASSSRGYGYTF
TRBJ1-6,NA,TRBV7-2,12,NA,TGTGCCAGCAGCTTACCGGGGCCACCCCTCCACTTT,CASSLPGPPLHF
TRBJ2-1,NA,TRBV6-2/TRBV6-3,12,many,TGTGCCAGCAGTTTATGGGGGGCTGAGCAGTTCTTC,CASSLWGAEQFF
TRBJ2-6,NA,TRBV12-3/TRBV12-4,16,NA,TGTGCCAGCAGCCCCGGGGCCTGGTCTGGGGCCAACGTCCTGACTTTC,CASSPGAWSGANVLTF
TRBJ2-3,NA,TRBV4-2,17,few,TGTGCCAGCAGCCAAGACCGGGGCAGCGGGCCCACAGATACGCAGTATTTT,CASSQDRGSGPTDTQYF
TRBJ2-1,TRBD1,TRBV10-3,16,few,TGTGCCATCAGTGAGGGTGCAGGGGGCTCCTACAATGAGCAGTTCTTC,CAISEGAGGSYNEQFF
TRBJ1-1,NA,TRBV5-1,13,few,TGCGCCACCGGCCTCTTCGGAAACACTGAAGCTTTCTTT,CATGLFGNTEAFF
TRBJ2-2,NA,TRBV7-9,10,NA,TGTGCCAGCAGCGTCGGGGAGCTGTTTTTT,CASSVGELFF
TRBJ2-7,NA,TRBV4-3,16,NA,TGCGCCAGCAGCCCCTTAGACAGCCTGGGGCTATACGAGCAGTACTTC,CASSPLDSLGLYEQYF
TRBJ2-3,NA,TRBV6-2/TRBV6-3,15,few,TGTGCCAGCAGTTATGATTTGATTCTGCCAGATACGCAGTATTTT,CASSYDLILPDTQYF
TRBJ1-5,NA,TRBV10-3,13,NA,TGTGCCATCAGTGGCGGGGGGAGGTGGCCCCAGCATTTT,CAISGGGRWPQHF
TRBJ2-2,TRBD2,TRBV7-2,19,NA,TGTGCCAGCAGCTTCCTAATGGTTGCGGGGGTAACGAACACCGGGGAGCTGTTTTTT,CASSFLMVAGVTNTGELFF
TRBJ2-1,NA,TRBV10-2,13,NA,TGCGCCAGCAGAGACGGCAGATACAATGAGCAGTTCTTC,CASRDGRYNEQFF
TRBJ2-3,NA,TRBV27,13,NA,TGTGCCAGCAGTTTATCAGGGGTTAATACGCAGTATTTT,CASSLSGVNTQYF
TRBJ1-2,NA,TRBV20-1,13,NA,TGCAGTGCTAGGTCAGGGAACGACTATGGCTACACCTTC,CSARSGNDYGYTF
TRBJ2-5,TRBD2,TRBV5-6,17,few,TGTGCCAGCAGCTTGGTTAGCGGGGGGCCGTCTGTGATGGACCAGTACTTC,CASSLVSGGPSVMDQYF
TRBJ1-2,NA,TRBV6-5,16,NA,TGTGCCAGCAGAAGGGGGGCAGACTTTTCTAACTATGGCTACACCTTC,CASRRGADFSNYGYTF